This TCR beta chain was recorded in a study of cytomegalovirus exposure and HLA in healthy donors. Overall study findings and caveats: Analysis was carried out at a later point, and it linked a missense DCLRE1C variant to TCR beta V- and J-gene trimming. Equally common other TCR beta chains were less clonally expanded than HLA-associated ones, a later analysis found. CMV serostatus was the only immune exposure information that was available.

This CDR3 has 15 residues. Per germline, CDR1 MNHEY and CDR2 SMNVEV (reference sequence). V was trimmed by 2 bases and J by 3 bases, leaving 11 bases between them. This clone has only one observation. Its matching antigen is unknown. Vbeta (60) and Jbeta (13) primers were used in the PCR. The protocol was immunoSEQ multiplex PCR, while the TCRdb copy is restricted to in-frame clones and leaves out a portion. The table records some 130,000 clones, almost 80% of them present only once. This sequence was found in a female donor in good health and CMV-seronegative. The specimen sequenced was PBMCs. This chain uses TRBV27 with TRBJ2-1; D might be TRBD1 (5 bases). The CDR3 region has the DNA TGTGCCAGCAGTTTACCAGGGCTAGGCTACAATGAGCAGTTCTTC. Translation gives CASSLPGLGYNEQFF.